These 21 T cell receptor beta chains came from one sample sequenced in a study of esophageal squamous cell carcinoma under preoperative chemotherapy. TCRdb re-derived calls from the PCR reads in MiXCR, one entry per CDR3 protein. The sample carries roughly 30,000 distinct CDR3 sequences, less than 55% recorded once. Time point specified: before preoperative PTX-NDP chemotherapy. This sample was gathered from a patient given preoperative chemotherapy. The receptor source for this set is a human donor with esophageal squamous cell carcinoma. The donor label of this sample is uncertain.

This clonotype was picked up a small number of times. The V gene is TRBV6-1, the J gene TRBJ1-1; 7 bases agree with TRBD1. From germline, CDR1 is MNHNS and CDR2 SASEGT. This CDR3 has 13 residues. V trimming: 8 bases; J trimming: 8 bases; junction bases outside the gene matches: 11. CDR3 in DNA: TGTGCCAGCCGTATTCCGGGGACAGAAGAAGCTTTCTTT. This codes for CASRIPGTEEAFF.

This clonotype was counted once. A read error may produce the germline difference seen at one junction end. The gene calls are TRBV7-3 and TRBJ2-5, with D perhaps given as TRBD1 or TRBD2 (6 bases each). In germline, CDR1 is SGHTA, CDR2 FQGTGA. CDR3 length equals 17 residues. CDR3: CASSLGLGGRVQDTQYF. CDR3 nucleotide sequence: TGTGCCAGCAGCTTGGGGCTCGGGGGCCGGGTCCAAGACACCCAGTACTTC.

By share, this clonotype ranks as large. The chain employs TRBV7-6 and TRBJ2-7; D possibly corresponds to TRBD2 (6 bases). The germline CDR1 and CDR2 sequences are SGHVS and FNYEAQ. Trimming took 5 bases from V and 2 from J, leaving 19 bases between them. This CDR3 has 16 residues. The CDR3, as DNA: TGTGCCAGCAGCCAGCAGTTGGGGGGACCTACCTACGAGCAGTACTTC. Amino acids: CASSQQLGGPTYEQYF.

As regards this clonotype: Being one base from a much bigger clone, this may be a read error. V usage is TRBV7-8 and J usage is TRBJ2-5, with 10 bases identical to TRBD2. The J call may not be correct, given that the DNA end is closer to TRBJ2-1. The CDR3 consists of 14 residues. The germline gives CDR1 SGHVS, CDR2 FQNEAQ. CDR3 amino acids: CASSLVASGGPQFF. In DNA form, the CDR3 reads TGTGCCAGCAGCTTAGTGGCTAGCGGGGGACCCCAGTTCTTC.

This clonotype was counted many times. Here the CDR3 reads CASSLDPLKTYEQYF. The CDR3 DNA reads as TGTGCCAGCAGCTTAGACCCCCTAAAGACGTACGAGCAGTACTTC. The chain employs TRBV7-6 and TRBJ2-5; D not certain. The J call may be incorrect, as the DNA end agrees better with TRBJ2-7. In germline, CDR1 is SGHVS, CDR2 FNYEAQ. The CDR3 has 15 amino acids.

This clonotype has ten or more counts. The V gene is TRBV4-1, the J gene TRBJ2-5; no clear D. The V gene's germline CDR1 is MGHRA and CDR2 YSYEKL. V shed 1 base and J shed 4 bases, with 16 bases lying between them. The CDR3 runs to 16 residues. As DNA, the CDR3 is TGCGCCAGCAGCCAAGGGGTGGAGATTTTAGGAGAGACCCAGTACTTC. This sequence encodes CASSQGVEILGETQYF.

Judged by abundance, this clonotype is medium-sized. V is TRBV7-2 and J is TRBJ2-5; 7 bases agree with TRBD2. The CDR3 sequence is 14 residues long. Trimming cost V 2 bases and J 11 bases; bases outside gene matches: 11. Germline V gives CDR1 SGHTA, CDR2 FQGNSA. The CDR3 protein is CASSLWAGEGEQYF. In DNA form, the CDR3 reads TGTGCCAGCAGCTTATGGGCGGGAGAAGGTGAGCAGTACTTC. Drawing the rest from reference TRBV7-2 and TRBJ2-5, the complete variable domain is GAGVSQSPSNKVTEKGKDVELRCDPISGHTALYWYRQSLGQGLEFLIYFQGNSAPDKSGLPSDRFSAERTGGSVSTLTIQRTQQEDSAVYLCASSLWAGEGEQYFGPGTRLLVL.

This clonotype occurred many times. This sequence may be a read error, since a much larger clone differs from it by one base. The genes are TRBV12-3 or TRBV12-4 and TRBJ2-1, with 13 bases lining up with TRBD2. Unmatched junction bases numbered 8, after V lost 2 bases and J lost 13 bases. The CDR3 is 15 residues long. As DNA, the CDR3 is TGTGCCAGCAGTTTAACTAGCGGGAGGGGGGAGACCCAGTTCTTC. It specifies CASSLTSGRGETQFF.

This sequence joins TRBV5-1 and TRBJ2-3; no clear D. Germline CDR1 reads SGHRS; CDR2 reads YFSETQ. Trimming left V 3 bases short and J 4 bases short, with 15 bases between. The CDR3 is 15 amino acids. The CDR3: CASSSRKGGADTQYF. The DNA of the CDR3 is TGCGCCAGCAGCTCACGAAAGGGTGGGGCAGATACGCAGTATTTT.

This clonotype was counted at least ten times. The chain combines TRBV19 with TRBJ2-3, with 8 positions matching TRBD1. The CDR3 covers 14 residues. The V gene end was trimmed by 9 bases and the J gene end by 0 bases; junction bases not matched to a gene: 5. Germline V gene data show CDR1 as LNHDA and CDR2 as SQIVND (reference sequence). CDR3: CASKTGASTDTQYF. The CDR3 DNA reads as TGTGCCAGCAAGACAGGGGCTAGCACAGATACGCAGTATTTT.

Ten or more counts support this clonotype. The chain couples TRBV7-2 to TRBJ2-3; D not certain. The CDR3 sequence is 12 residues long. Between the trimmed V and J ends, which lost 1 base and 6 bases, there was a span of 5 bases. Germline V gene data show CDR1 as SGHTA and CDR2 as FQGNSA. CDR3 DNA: TGTGCCAGCAGCTTAGTGGGGGATACGCAGTATTTT. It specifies CASSLVGDTQYF.

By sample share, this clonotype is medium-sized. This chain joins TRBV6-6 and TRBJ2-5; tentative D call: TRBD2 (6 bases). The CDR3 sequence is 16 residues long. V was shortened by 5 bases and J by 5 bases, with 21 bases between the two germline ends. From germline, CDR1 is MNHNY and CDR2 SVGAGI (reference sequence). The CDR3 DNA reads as TGTGCCAGCAGTCCGAGACTAGGAGGGTCCGGGGAGACCCAGTACTTC. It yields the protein CASSPRLGGSGETQYF.

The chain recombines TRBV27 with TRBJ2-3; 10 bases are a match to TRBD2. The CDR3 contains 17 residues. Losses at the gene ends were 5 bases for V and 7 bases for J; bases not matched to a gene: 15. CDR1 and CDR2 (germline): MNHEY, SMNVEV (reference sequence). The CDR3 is CASSTSWSSGSMYTQYF. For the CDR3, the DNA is TGTGCCAGCAGTACATCCTGGTCTAGCGGGAGTATGTATACGCAGTATTTT.

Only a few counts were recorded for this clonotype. CDR3: CATAGYEQYF. Here the CDR3 DNA reads TGTGCCACTGCGGGTTACGAGCAGTACTTC. The chain uses TRBV19 and TRBJ2-5; a weak D match, TRBD2 (5 bases). Matching the DNA end better, TRBJ2-7 makes the J call doubtful. The CDR3 runs 10 residues. CDR1 is LNHDA and CDR2 is SQIVND in the germline V gene (reference sequence).

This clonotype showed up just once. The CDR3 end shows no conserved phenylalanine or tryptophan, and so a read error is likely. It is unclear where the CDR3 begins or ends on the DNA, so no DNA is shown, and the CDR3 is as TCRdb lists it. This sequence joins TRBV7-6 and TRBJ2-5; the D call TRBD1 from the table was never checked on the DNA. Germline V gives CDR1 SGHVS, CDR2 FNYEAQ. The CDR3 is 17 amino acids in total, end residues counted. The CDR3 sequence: CASSPSGASLSGETWHS.

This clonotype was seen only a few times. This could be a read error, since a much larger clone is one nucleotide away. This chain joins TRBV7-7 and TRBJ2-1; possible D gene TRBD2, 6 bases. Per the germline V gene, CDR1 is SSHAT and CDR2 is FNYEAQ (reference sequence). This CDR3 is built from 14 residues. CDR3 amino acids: CASSLAATGETQFF. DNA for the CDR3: TGTGCTAGCAGCTTAGCGGCTACGGGAGAGACCCAGTTCTTC.

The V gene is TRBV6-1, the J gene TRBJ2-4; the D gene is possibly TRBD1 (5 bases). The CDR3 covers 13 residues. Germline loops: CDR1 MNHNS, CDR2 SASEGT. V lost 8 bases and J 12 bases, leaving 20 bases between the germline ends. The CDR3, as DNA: TGTGCCAGCGCCGACAGACCCACAAATACTCAGTACTTC. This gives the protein CASADRPTNTQYF.

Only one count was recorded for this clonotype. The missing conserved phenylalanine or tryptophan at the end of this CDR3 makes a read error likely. CDR3 sequence reads: CASSPRLGGSGESQFS. CDR3 nucleotides: TGTGCCAGCAGTCCGAGACTAGGAGGGTCCGGGGAGTCCCAGTTCTCC. The genes are TRBV6-1 and TRBJ2-5, with D possibly TRBD2 on 6 matching bases. The J call may be mistaken, given a closer DNA end match to TRBJ2-1. CDR1 is MNHNS and CDR2 is SASEGT in the germline V gene. This CDR3 spans 16 amino acids.

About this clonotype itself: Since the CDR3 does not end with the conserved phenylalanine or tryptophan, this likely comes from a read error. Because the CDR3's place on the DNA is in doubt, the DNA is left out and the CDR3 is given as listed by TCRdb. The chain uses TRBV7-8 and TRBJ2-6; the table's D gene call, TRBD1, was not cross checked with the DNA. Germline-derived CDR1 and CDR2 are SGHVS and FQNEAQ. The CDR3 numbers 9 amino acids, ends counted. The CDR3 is CASSLEPGR.

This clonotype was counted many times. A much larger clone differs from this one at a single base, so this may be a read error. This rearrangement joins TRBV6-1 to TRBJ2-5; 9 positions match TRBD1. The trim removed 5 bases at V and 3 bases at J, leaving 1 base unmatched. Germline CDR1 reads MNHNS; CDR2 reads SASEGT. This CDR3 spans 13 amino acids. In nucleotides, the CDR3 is TGTGCCAGCAGTCGGACAGGGGAAGAGACCCAGTACTTC. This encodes CASSRTGEETQYF.

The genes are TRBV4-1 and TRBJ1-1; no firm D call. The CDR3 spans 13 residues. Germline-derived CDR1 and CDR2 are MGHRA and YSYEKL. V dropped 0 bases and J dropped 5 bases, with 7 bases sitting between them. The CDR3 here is CASSQDPRTEAFF. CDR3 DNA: TGCGCCAGCAGCCAAGACCCAAGAACTGAAGCTTTCTTT.